This TCR beta chain was recorded in a study of Graves' ophthalmopathy and Graves' hyperthyroidism. Germline V gene data show CDR1 as SGHTA and CDR2 as FQGNSA. V lost 5 bases, J lost 6 bases, and 4 bases stayed unmatched. The CDR3 is made up of 14 amino acids. Amplified TCR beta CDR3 regions were obtained using RNA transcripts as template. The workflow started with a first-round RT-PCR run with HTBI primers and then moved on to a second-round multiplex PCR. Via MiXCR, TCRdb re-called the multiplex PCR reads, giving one row per CDR3 protein. This table has almost 750,000 distinct CDR3 sequences, roughly two fifths appearing once.

The sequence was collected from an adult man with Graves' ophthalmopathy. V and J are TRBV7-2 and TRBJ2-1, with TRBD2 matching 10 bases. The sequenced material came from peripheral blood. The CDR3 is CASSLGTSVNEQFF. CDR3 coding DNA: TGTGCCAGCAGCCTTGGGACTAGCGTCAATGAGCAGTTCTTC.